In its sample, the clone carrying this TCR beta chain was seen a few times. TCRdb re-analysed the 5' RACE reads in MiXCR, keeping a single row per CDR3 protein. The sample includes a few hundred thousand distinct CDR3 sequences, about 19% of them seen just once. The data were obtained in a study of T cells after yellow fever vaccination. Per germline, CDR1 SGHRS and CDR2 YFSETQ. This CDR3 is 15 amino acids long. With 2 bases removed from V and 1 base from J, the gap between germline ends came to 11 bases. The chain couples TRBV5-1 to TRBJ2-3; no firm D call. The sequenced sample was PBMCs, obtained 15 days after the yellow fever booster vaccination. This clonotype was sampled from a man younger than 40 who received the YFV17D yellow fever vaccine. The CDR3 DNA reads as TGCGCCAGCAGCTTAACCGGAGATCGCACAGATACGCAGTATTTT. As protein: CASSLTGDRTDTQYF.